This T cell receptor beta chain was sequenced for a study of blood T cell repertoires in COVID-19. The data were produced by immunoSEQ multiplex PCR, yet TCRdb's version contains in-frame clones alone and is incomplete. Of about 220,000 clones in the sample, 80% to 90% were seen once. There are 14 residues in the CDR3. CDR1 and CDR2 (germline): MNHEY, SVGAGI. The ends were cut back, 6 bases at V and 8 bases at J, with 19 bases in the middle. Enrollees, roughly 18 to 90 years old, lived in roughly 24 US areas. The receptor was isolated from a woman aged 45-59 years who had been exposed to COVID-19. The V call is TRBV6-5, the J call TRBJ1-1, with D tentatively TRBD1 (6 bases). Sequencing was carried out using PBMCs or T cells enriched from blood (not recorded which). The CDR3 loop reads CASSRDTLWEEAFF. CDR3 DNA: TGTGCCAGCAGCCGGGACACCTTATGGGAGGAAGCTTTCTTT.